The 22 T cell receptor beta chains below were found in one sample sequenced in a study of post-analysis software for immune sequencing data. The study's findings and limits: Patients had higher frequencies than controls of about 5 TRBV segments, including TRBV5-6, TRBV5-1 and TRBV20-1.

Researchers reported that TCR beta cDNA libraries carried unique molecular identifiers. One entry per CDR3 protein results from TCRdb running MiXCR on the PCR reads. The sample includes 600,000 to 750,000 distinct CDR3 sequences, 55% to 70% of them seen just once. Antigens of these TCRs are unknown. Sequencing input: blood. Receptors originate from a girl aged 2 to 10 with multiple sclerosis.

This clonotype was found a few times. This chain joins TRBV7-9 and TRBJ2-1; 7 nucleotides match TRBD2. Germline assignment: CDR1 SEHNR and CDR2 FQNEAQ (reference sequence). This CDR3 is 17 amino acids long. Trimming at V came to 7 bases and at J to 0 bases, leaving 12 bases not matched to a gene. CDR3 in amino acids: CASKSAGEASSYNEQFF. The CDR3 coding sequence is TGTGCCAGCAAATCCGCGGGGGAAGCGAGCTCCTACAATGAGCAGTTCTTC.

The chain carries TRBV7-9 and TRBJ2-1; TRBD1 is a possible D gene (5 bases). This CDR3 is built from 17 residues. V dropped 5 bases and J dropped 0 bases, with 17 bases sitting between them. Germline-derived CDR1 and CDR2 are SEHNR and FQNEAQ (reference sequence). CDR3 amino acids: CASSPPVRVSSYNEQFF. The CDR3 coding sequence is TGTGCCAGCAGCCCACCTGTCAGGGTCTCCTCCTACAATGAGCAGTTCTTC.

The CDR3 reads CASSEILGPTRGYTF. The CDR3 DNA reads TGTGCCAGCAGTGAAATATTGGGACCAACCAGGGGCTACACCTTC. The rearrangement links TRBV6-1 to TRBJ1-2, with D possibly matching TRBD1 (5 bases). Germline V gene lookup returns CDR1 MNHNS and CDR2 SASEGT. The CDR3 spans 15 residues. Trimming cost V 2 bases and J 8 bases, with 18 bases left between them.

The chain links TRBV15 to TRBJ2-1, with a tentative D call TRBD2 (7 bases). Germline V CDR1 and CDR2: LNHNV, YYDKDF (reference sequence). The CDR3 has 19 residues. V lost 2 bases and J lost 8, with 28 bases in between. CDR3 region: CATSRYGGPGRKGIHEQFF. Written as DNA, the CDR3 is TGTGCCACCAGCAGATACGGGGGGCCTGGGAGGAAGGGCATACATGAGCAGTTCTTC.

The chain carries TRBV5-1 and TRBJ2-1, with D tentatively TRBD2 (6 bases). The V gene lost 5 bases and the J gene lost 5 bases, with 11 bases spanning the gap. The germline V gene has CDR1 SGHRS and CDR2 YFSETQ. This CDR3 has 13 amino acids. The CDR3 sequence: CASRIRENNEQFF. The CDR3 nucleotides read TGCGCCAGCAGAATACGGGAGAACAATGAGCAGTTCTTC.

This clonotype was seen only once. This chain's CDR3 is CSVVPLPAGPASNEQFF. The DNA of the CDR3 is TGCAGCGTTGTCCCATTACCGGCCGGCCCAGCTTCCAATGAGCAGTTCTTC. The chain couples TRBV29-1 to TRBJ2-1, with D hard to call. Germline V gene sequence: CDR1 SQVTM, CDR2 ANQGSEA. The CDR3 contains 17 residues. V lost 4 bases and J lost 6, with 25 bases in between.

The genes are TRBV2 and TRBJ2-7; the match to TRBD2 covers 7 bases. In germline, CDR1 is SNHLY, CDR2 FYNNEI. The CDR3 is 18 amino acids. Trimming took 4 bases from V and 0 from J; bases not matched to a gene: 15. DNA of the CDR3: TGTGCCAGCAGTGTTGTATCGGATGGCGGGAGTCTCTCCTACGAGCAGTACTTC. The encoded protein is CASSVVSDGGSLSYEQYF.

V gene TRBV20-1 combines with J gene TRBJ1-2; D ambiguous. The CDR3 is 14 amino acids. Germline loops: CDR1 DFQATT, CDR2 SNEGSKA (reference sequence). V lost 6 bases to trimming and J lost 4 bases, with 18 bases between them. The CDR3 sequence is CSAAGARDFYGYTF. In DNA form, the CDR3 reads TGCAGTGCCGCGGGCGCCCGGGATTTCTATGGCTACACCTTC.

This clonotype was seen more than once but under ten times. The chain links TRBV5-1 to TRBJ2-5; the D gene is possibly TRBD1 (6 bases). Germline V gives CDR1 SGHRS, CDR2 YFSETQ. V was pared by 2 bases and J by 0 bases, with 8 bases between. This CDR3 has 14 residues. The CDR3 protein is CASSLRTDQETQYF. The DNA for the CDR3 is TGCGCCAGCAGCTTAAGGACAGACCAAGAGACCCAGTACTTC.

V and J are TRBV7-2 and TRBJ2-3, with 14 positions matching TRBD2. The germline CDR1 and CDR2 sequences are SGHTA and FQGNSA. The CDR3 is 17 amino acids. J gave up 4 bases and V 3 bases, and 6 bases lay outside the gene matches. The CDR3 reads CASSLTTSGGASDTQYF. The DNA of the CDR3 is TGTGCCAGCAGCTTGACGACTAGCGGGGGGGCTTCAGATACGCAGTATTTT.

The genes are TRBV29-1 and TRBJ2-7; D may be TRBD1 (6 bases). CDR1 SQVTM and CDR2 ANQGSEA come from the germline V gene. The CDR3 is made up of 14 amino acids. With 2 bases removed from V and 5 bases from J, the gap between germline ends came to 16 bases. CDR3 residues: CSVELRGRGNEQYF. In nucleotides, the CDR3 is TGCAGCGTTGAACTTAGGGGCAGGGGAAACGAGCAGTACTTC.

This sequence joins TRBV20-1 and TRBJ1-5; D uncertain. CDR3 length equals 14 residues. Looked up from germline, CDR1 is DFQATT and CDR2 is SNEGSKA (reference sequence). The CDR3 sequence is CSTELYVGNQPQHF. The CDR3 nucleotides are TGCAGCACGGAGCTTTACGTGGGGAATCAGCCCCAGCATTTT.

This rearrangement joins TRBV10-3 to TRBJ2-1, with 7 bases aligning to TRBD2. After removal of 7 bases from V and 2 bases from J, the junction contained 2 bases not matched to a gene. CDR3 length: 13 residues. Germline values: CDR1 ENHRY, CDR2 SYGVKD. As DNA, the CDR3 is TGTGCCATCACGGGGACTACCTACAATGAGCAGTTCTTC. The encoded protein is CAITGTTYNEQFF.

This clonotype was observed a few times. The chain employs TRBV29-1 and TRBJ2-1; 7 bases fit TRBD2. J was trimmed by 6 bases and V by 8 bases; bases with no gene match: 13. CDR1 and CDR2 from the germline V gene are SQVTM and ANQGSEA. The CDR3 totals 14 residues. CDR3 amino acids: CSIHGGGEGNEQFF. In DNA form, the CDR3 reads TGCAGCATCCACGGGGGAGGGGAAGGCAATGAGCAGTTCTTC.

This chain uses TRBV7-2 with TRBJ2-5, with D hard to call. CDR3 length: 14 amino acids. V was trimmed by 5 bases and J by 2 bases, leaving 12 bases between them. The V gene's germline CDR1 is SGHTA and CDR2 FQGNSA. The CDR3 sequence is CASSRPLGQETQYF. In nucleotides, the CDR3 is TGTGCCAGCAGCCGCCCTTTAGGTCAAGAGACCCAGTACTTC.

With regard to this clonotype: A read error may produce the germline difference seen at one junction end. V is TRBV12-3 or TRBV12-4 and J is TRBJ2-1, with D unclear. The J call could be wrong; TRBJ2-7 is a better fit for the DNA end. This CDR3 comprises 15 residues. CDR3 bases: TGTGCCAGCAGCTTAGGTCTGGGTCTCTACAATGAGCAGTACTTC. Its protein product is CASSLGLGLYNEQYF.

The table lists this clonotype with a count of one. The chain carries TRBV30 and TRBJ2-7, with D perhaps matching TRBD1 or TRBD2 (5 bases each). The CDR3 sequence is 11 residues long. Per the germline V gene, CDR1 is GTSNPN and CDR2 is SVGIG (reference sequence). V dropped 4 bases and J dropped 5 bases, with 9 bases sitting between them. In DNA form, the CDR3 reads TGTGCCTGGATTCAGGGAGACGAGCAGTACTTC. This sequence encodes CAWIQGDEQYF.

V gene TRBV7-6 combines with J gene TRBJ2-1, with D unclear. CDR1 and CDR2 from the germline V gene are SGHVS and FNYEAQ. The CDR3 spans 13 residues. The V and J ends lost 11 bases and 5 bases respectively, with 16 bases between them. DNA for the CDR3: TGTGCCGGCATACTACACGCGGACAATGAGCAGTTCTTC. Its translation: CAGILHADNEQFF.

This clonotype was detected once. V and J are TRBV25-1 and TRBJ2-6; no reliable D call. This CDR3 has 16 residues. The V end was cut by 4 bases, the J end by 0 bases, with 10 bases between. Germline lookup yields CDR1 MGHDK and CDR2 SYGVNS. CDR3 nucleotide sequence: TGTGCCAGCAGTGCTCGGGCCGACTCTGGGGCCAACGTCCTGACTTTC. Protein sequence: CASSARADSGANVLTF.

This clonotype was observed a few times. This sequence joins TRBV7-2 and TRBJ2-5, with 7 bases matching TRBD1. This CDR3 region has 14 residues. Germline loops: CDR1 SGHTA, CDR2 FQGNSA. The ends lost 5 bases at V and 1 base at J; junction bases unmatched: 4. CDR3 bases: TGTGCCAGCAGCGGCCGGGACAGCCAAGAGACCCAGTACTTC. The encoded protein is CASSGRDSQETQYF.

This clonotype was counted a few times. The V call is TRBV7-2, the J call TRBJ2-4, with 11 bases matching TRBD2. Germline CDR1 reads SGHTA; CDR2 reads FQGNSA. With V trimmed by 5 bases and J by 6 bases, 9 bases remained unmatched. This CDR3 contains 16 residues. CDR3 loop: CASSTFSGGAGNIQYF. The CDR3 nucleotides read TGTGCCAGCAGCACCTTTAGCGGGGGGGCTGGAAACATTCAGTACTTC.

In this sample, this clonotype turned up a few times. The chain carries TRBV11-3 and TRBJ2-7, with 8 nucleotides matching TRBD2. The closer fit of TRBJ2-5 to the DNA end suggests the J call may be wrong. Germline CDR1 reads SGHNT; CDR2 reads YENEEA. The CDR3 length is 14 residues. For the CDR3, the DNA is TGTGCCAGCAAGCGGGTCCGCGGGGGGGAGACCCAGTACTTC. Amino acids: CASKRVRGGETQYF.